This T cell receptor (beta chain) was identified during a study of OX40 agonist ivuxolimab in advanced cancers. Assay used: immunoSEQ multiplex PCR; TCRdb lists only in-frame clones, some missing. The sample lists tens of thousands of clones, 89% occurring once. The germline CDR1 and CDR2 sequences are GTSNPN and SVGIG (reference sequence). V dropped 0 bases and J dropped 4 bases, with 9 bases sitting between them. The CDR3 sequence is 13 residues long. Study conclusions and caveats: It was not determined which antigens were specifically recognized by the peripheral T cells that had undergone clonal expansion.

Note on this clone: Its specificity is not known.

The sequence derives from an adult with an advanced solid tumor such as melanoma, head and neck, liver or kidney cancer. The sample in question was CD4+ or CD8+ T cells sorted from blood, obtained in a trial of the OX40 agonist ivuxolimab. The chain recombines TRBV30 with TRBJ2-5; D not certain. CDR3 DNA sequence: TGTGCCTGGAGTGTAAAGGGTGCAGAGACCCAGTACTTC. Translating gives CAWSVKGAETQYF. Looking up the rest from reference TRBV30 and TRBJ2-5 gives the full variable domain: SQTIHQWPATLVQPVGSPLSLECTVEGTSNPNLYWYRQAAGRGLQLLFYSVGIGQISSEVPQNLSASRPQDRQFILSSKKLLLSDSGFYLCAWSVKGAETQYFGPGTRLLVL.